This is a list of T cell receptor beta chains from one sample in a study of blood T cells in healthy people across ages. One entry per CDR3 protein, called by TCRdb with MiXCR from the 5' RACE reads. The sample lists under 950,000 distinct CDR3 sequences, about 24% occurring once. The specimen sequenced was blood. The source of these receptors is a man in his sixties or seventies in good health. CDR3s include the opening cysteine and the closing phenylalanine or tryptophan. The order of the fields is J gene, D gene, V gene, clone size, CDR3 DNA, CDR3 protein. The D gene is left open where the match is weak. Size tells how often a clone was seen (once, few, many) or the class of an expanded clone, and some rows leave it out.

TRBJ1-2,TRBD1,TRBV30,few,TGTGCCTGGAGCCAGGGGGCAATTGGCTACACCTTC,CAWSQGAIGYTF
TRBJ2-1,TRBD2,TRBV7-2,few,TGTGCCAGCAGCTTAAGTTCTAGCGGGGGGGCCCGGTGGAGCGAGCAGTTCTTC,CASSLSSSGGARWSEQFF
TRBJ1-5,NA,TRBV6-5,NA,TGTGCCAGCAGACCCGCCCTACACCAGCCCCAGCATTTT,CASRPALHQPQHF
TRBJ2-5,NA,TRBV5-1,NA,TGCGCCAGCAGCTTGCATCGGGCAGAGACCCAGTACTTC,CASSLHRAETQYF
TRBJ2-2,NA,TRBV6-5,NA,TGTGCCAGCAGTTCCAGGTGGGGGGCTAGCGGAGCGAACACCGGGGAGCTGTTTTTT,CASSSRWGASGANTGELFF
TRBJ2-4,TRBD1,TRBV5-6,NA,TGTGCCAGCAGCTTTCGGACAGGGGGAAACATTCAGTACTTC,CASSFRTGGNIQYF
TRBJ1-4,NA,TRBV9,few,TGTGCCAGCAGCCCTCCAGGGGAAGCTAATGAAAAACTGTTTTTT,CASSPPGEANEKLFF
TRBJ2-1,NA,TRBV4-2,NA,TGTGCCAGCAGCCGTCCGTCGGGCAATGAGCAGTTCTTC,CASSRPSGNEQFF
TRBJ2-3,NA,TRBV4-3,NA,TGCGCCAGCAGCCAAGATCAATCACGGGATACGCAGTATTTT,CASSQDQSRDTQYF
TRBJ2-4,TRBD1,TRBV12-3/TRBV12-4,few,TGTGCCAGCAGTTTAATGGGACAGCTAGCCAAAAACATTCAGTACTTC,CASSLMGQLAKNIQYF
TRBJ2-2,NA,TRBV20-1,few,TGCAGTGCTAGTGGAGATCCCGGGGAGCTGTTTTTT,CSASGDPGELFF
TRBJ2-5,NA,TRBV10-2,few,TGCGCCAGCACCAACGGGGCTCGCTACCAAGAGACCCAGTACTTC,CASTNGARYQETQYF
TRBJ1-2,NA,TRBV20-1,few,TGCAGTGCTAAGGGCAGGGAGCACTATGGCTACACCTTC,CSAKGREHYGYTF
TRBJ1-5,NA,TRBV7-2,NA,TGTGCCAGCAGCCCTCCCGGAAGGAATCAGCCCCAGCATTTT,CASSPPGRNQPQHF
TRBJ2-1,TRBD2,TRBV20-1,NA,TGCAGTGCTGGAAAATGGACGACTAGCGGGAGGAACGTACTGAATGAGCAGTTCTTC,CSAGKWTTSGRNVLNEQFF
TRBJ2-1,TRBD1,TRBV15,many,TGTGCCACCAGCAGGGACAGGGGCTACAATGAGCAGTTCTTC,CATSRDRGYNEQFF
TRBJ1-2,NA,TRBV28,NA,TGTGCCAGCAGTTTACGGGCCGGTGGCTACACCTTC,CASSLRAGGYTF
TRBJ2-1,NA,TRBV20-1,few,TGCAGTGCTAGAGTTCCCTATTCCTACAATGAGCAGTTCTTC,CSARVPYSYNEQFF
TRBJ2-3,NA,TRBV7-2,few,TGTGCCAGCAGCCCGGGACACCTTACGCAGTATTTT,CASSPGHLTQYF
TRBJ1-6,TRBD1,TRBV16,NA,TGTGCCAGCAGCCAATCTACAGGGGGTAATTCACCCCTCCACTTT,CASSQSTGGNSPLHF
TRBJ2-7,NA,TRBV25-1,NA,TGTGCCGGCTCTAAGGGGGGGACAGGTACATACGAGCAGTACTTC,CAGSKGGTGTYEQYF
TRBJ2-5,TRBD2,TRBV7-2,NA,TGTGCCAGCACCAAAGGGAGCGGGAGTGAGACCCAGTACTTC,CASTKGSGSETQYF
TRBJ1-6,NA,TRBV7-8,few,TGTGCCAGCAGCTTAGTAGGTGGGGAACAGTCACCCCTCCACTTT,CASSLVGGEQSPLHF
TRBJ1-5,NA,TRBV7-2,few,TGTGCCAGCAGCAGCCTTAGAGGGGGGAATCAGCCCCAGCATTTT,CASSSLRGGNQPQHF
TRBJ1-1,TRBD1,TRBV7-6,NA,TGTGCCAGCAGCGCCCGCACAGGGGAGACTGAAGCTTTCTTT,CASSARTGETEAFF
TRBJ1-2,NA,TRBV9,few,TGTGCCAGCAAGGAGGGAGCCTATGGCTACACCTTC,CASKEGAYGYTF
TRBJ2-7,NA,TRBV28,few,TGTGCCAGCAGCCCGCAGGGGAGCTCCTACGAGCAGTACTTC,CASSPQGSSYEQYF
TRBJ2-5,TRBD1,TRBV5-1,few,TGCGCCAGCAGCTTAGTGACAGGGACGGAGACCCAGTACTTC,CASSLVTGTETQYF
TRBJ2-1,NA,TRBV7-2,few,TGTGCCAGCAGCTCCACCGGGGTCTTAAGTAACAATGAGCAGTTCTTC,CASSSTGVLSNNEQFF
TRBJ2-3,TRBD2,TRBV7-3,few,TGTGCCAGCAGCCTAACTCCGGGACTATCAGGAGATACGCAGTATTTT,CASSLTPGLSGDTQYF
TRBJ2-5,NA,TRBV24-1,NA,TGTGCCACCGAGGGGAGTCAAGAGACCCAGTACTTC,CATEGSQETQYF
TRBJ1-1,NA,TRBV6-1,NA,TGTGCCAGCAGTGGGGGGGGGACCATGAACACTGAAGCTTTCTTT,CASSGGGTMNTEAFF
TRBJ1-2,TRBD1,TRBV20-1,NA,TGCAGTGCCCCCTCGACAGGGTATAACTATGGCTACACCTTC,CSAPSTGYNYGYTF
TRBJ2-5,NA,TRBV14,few,TGTGCCAGCAGCCAAGAGGGAACAGGCCGGTACCAAGAGACCCAGTACTTC,CASSQEGTGRYQETQYF
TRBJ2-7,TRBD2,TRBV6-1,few,TGTGCCAGCAGCCCCTTGCGGGGGTCGGGACCCTACGAGCAGTACTTC,CASSPLRGSGPYEQYF
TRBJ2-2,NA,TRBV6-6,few,TGTGCCAGCAGTACATCGACTAGTCGGAACACCGGGGAGCGGTTTTTT,CASSTSTSRNTGERFF
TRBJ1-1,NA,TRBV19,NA,TGTGCCAGTAGACCTTCGACAGGTAGGGGGGCTGAAGCTTTCTTT,CASRPSTGRGAEAFF
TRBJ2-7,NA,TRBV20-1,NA,TGCAGTGCTACAGGGAATGTGTACGAGCAGTACTTC,CSATGNVYEQYF
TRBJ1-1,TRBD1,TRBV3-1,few,TGTGCCAGCAGCGAAGCGGGACAGAAGGCTACTGAAGCTTTCTTT,CASSEAGQKATEAFF
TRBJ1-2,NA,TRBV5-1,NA,TGCGCCAGCAGCTTGGGTGCCGGGGAGGGGAACTATGGCTACACCTTC,CASSLGAGEGNYGYTF
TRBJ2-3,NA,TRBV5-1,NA,TGCGCCAGCAGTTACAGGGTTGGGGATACGCAGTATTTT,CASSYRVGDTQYF
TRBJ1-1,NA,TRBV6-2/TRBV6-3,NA,TGTGCCAGCAGTTACCTCGGGGGCGTGAACACTGAAGCTTTCTTT,CASSYLGGVNTEAFF
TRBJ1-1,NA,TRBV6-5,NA,TGTGCCAGCAGTTACTCGATCTCAGGGTACACTGAAGCTTTCTTT,CASSYSISGYTEAFF
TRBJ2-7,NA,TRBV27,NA,TGTGCCAGCAGTTCGGGACCACAGCCCTACGAGCAGTACTTC,CASSSGPQPYEQYF
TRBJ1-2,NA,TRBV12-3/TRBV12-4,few,TGTGCCAGCAGCAATTACAGGGTGGGGTATGGCTACACCTTC,CASSNYRVGYGYTF
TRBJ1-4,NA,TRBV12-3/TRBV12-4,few,TGTGCCAGCAGTGCATATGTCACAACTAATGAAAAACTGTTTTTT,CASSAYVTTNEKLFF
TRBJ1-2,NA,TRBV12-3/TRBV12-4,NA,TGTGCCAGCAGCCTCAGGGCTAACTATGACTACACCTTC,CASSLRANYDYTF
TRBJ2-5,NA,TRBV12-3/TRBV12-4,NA,TGTGCCAGCAGTTTTTATGGGGGTCGAGAGACCCAGTACTTC,CASSFYGGRETQYF